The source of this T cell receptor (beta chain) is a study of blood T cells in healthy people across ages. General study findings and limits: Diversity estimates from one million T cells were considered underestimates. The study found more naive CD4+ cells and higher diversity in long-lived than aged donors.

Staff drew about 10 milliliters of peripheral blood from each donor. A minimum of 7 million PBMCs was isolated per sample. CDR3 length equals 14 residues. With 4 bases removed from V and 0 bases from J, the gap between germline ends came to 8 bases. Germline V gene sequence: CDR1 SGDLS, CDR2 YYNGEE. Remarks on this clonotype: Its antigen is as yet unknown.

For the second PCR, which ran for about 6 to 11 cycles, a sample-barcoded 5' primer and a J-beta primer mix were used. TCRdb re-called the 5' RACE reads through MiXCR, storing one row per CDR3 protein. The table has 1.5 million to 2 million distinct CDR3 sequences, about two fifths seen once. The chain employs TRBV9 and TRBJ1-5; D is possibly TRBD1 (5 bases). This TCR derives from a human donor in good health. Input material: blood. The CDR3 bases are TGTGCCAGCAGCAAAGGACATAGCAATCAGCCCCAGCATTTT. Amino acids: CASSKGHSNQPQHF. Full variable domain (outside the CDR3, taken from reference TRBV9 and TRBJ1-5): DSGVTQTPKHLITATGQRVTLRCSPRSGDLSVYWYQQSLDQGLQFLIQYYNGEERAKGNILERFSAQQFPDLHSELNLSSLELGDSALYFCASSKGHSNQPQHFGDGTRLSIL.